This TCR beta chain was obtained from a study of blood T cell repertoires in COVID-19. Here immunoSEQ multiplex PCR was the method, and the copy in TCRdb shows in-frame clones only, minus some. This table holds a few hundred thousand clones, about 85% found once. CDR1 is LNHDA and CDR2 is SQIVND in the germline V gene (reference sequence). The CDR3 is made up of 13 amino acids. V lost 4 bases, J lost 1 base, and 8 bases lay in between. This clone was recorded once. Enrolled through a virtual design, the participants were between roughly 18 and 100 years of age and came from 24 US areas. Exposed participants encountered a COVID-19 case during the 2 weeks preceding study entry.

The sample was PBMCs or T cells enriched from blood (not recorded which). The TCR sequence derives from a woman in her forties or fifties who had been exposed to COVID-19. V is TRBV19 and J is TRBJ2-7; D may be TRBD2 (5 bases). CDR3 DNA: TGTGCCAGTAGTAGGTCGGGGTCCTACGAGCAGTACTTC. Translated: CASSRSGSYEQYF. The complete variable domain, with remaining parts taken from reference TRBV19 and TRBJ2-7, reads DGGITQSPKYLFRKEGQNVTLSCEQNLNHDAMYWYRQDPGQGLRLIYYSQIVNDFQKGDIAEGYSVSREKKESFPLTVTSAQKNPTAFYLCASSRSGSYEQYFGPGTRLTVT.